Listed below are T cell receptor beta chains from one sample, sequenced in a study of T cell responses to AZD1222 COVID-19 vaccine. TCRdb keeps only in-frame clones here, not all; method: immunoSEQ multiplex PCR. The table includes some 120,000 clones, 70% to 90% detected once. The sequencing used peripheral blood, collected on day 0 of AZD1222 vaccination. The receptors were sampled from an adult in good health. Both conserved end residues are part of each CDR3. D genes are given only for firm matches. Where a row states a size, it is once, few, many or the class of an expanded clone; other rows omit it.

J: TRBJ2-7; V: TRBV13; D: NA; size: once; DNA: TGTGCCAGCAGCAGTCCGGGGGACCCGGTAGAGCAGTACTTC; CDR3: CASSSPGDPVEQYF
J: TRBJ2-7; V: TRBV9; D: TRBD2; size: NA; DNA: TGTGCCAGCAGCACCCGACTAGCGGGATGGCAGTACTTC; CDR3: CASSTRLAGWQYF
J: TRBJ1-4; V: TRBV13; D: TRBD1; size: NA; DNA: TGTGCCAGCAGCCCCGGGACAGGGGGTGAAAAACTGTTTTTT; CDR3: CASSPGTGGEKLFF
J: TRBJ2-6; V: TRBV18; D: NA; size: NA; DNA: TGTGCCAGCTCACCGCACTTAGCGTCCGGGGCCAACGTCCTGACTTTC; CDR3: CASSPHLASGANVLTF
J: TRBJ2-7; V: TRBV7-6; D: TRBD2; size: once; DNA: TGTGCCAGCAGCCCTATACTAGCGGGAGGGCCCTTCTCCTACGAGCAGTACTTC; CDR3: CASSPILAGGPFSYEQYF
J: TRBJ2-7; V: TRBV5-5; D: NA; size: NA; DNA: TGTGCCAGCAGCTTGACGGACATTCACTCCTACGAGCAGTACTTC; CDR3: CASSLTDIHSYEQYF
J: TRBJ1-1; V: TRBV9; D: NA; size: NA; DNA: TGTGCCAGCAGCACTAGACTGGGGAACACTGAAGCTTTCTTT; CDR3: CASSTRLGNTEAFF
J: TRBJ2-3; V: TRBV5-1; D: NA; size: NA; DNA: TGCGCCAGCAGCTTGGTCGGTAGCGGTAATACAGATACGCAGTATTTT; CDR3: CASSLVGSGNTDTQYF
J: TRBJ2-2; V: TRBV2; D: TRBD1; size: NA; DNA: TGTGCCAGCAGCGAAACATCGGGACAGGGTAGAACCGGGGAGCTGTTTTTT; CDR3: CASSETSGQGRTGELFF
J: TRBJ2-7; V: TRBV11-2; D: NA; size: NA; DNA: TGTGCCAGCAGCTTTGGGTCCGAGCAGTACTTC; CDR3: CASSFGSEQYF
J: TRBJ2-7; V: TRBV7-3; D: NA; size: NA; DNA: TGTGCCAGCAGCCTCGGGCCTAGCTCCTACGAGCAGTACTTC; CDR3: CASSLGPSSYEQYF
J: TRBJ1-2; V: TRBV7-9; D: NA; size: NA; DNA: TGTGCCAGCGAGAGCAAACAGGGCCCCGGCTACACCTTC; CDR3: CASESKQGPGYTF
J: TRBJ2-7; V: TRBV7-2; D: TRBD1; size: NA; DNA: TGTGCCAGCAGCTTTGGACAGGCGAGCTCCTACGAGCAGTACTTC; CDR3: CASSFGQASSYEQYF
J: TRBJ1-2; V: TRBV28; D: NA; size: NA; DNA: TGTGCCAGCAGTCCCAACAGGGATCCCTATGGCTACACCTTC; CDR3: CASSPNRDPYGYTF
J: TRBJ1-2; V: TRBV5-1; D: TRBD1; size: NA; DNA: TGCGCCAGCAGCTTGGAGGGACAGGGGTACTATGGCTACACCTTC; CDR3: CASSLEGQGYYGYTF
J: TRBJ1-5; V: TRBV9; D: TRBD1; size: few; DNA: TGTGCCAGCAGCGCACAGGGGGGTGATTATCAGCCCCAGCATTTT; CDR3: CASSAQGGDYQPQHF
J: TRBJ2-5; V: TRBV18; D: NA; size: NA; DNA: TGTGCCAGCTCACCAGGTGTAGGGCAACAAGAGACCCAGTACTTC; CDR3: CASSPGVGQQETQYF
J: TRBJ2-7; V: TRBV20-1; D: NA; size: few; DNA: TGCAGTGCTAGAGATGTACAACCTTACTTC; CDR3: CSARDVQPYF
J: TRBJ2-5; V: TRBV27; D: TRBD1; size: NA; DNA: TGTGCCAGCAGTCCAAGGACAGGGGAGGGAGAGACCCAGTACTTC; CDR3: CASSPRTGEGETQYF
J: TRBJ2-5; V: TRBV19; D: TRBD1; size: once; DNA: TGTGCCAGTAGCACCGGGACAGGGTTCGAGACCCAGTACTTC; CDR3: CASSTGTGFETQYF
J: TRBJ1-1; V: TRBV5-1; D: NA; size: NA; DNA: TGCGCCAGCCAACCTACCATAGGAGGGACTGAAGCTTTCTTT; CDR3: CASQPTIGGTEAFF
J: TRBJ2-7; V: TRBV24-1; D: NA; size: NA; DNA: TGTGCCACCAGTTCCCATTTTTGCCCGGACGAGCAGTACTTC; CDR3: CATSSHFCPDEQYF
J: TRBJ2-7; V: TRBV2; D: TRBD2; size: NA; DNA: TGTGCCAGCAGTGAAGTTCTAGCGGGAGTCGAGCAGTACTTC; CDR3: CASSEVLAGVEQYF
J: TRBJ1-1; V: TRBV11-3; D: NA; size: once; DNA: TGTGCCAGCAGCCCTTTTGTTGGCGGATTGAACACTGAAGCTTTCTTT; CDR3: CASSPFVGGLNTEAFF
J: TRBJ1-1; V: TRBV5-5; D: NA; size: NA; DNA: TGTGCCAGCAGCTTCCAGGGGACCACTGAAGCTTTCTTT; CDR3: CASSFQGTTEAFF
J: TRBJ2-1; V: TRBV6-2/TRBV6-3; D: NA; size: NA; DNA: TGTGCCAGCAGTCGACAGCCGATTACTTCTACGCATGAGCAGTTCTTC; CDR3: CASSRQPITSTHEQFF
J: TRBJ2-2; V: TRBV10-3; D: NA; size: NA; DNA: TGTGTACTTCTGCCCGGAGGTCAAACCCCCGGGGAGCTGTTTTTT; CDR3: CVLLPGGQTPGELFF
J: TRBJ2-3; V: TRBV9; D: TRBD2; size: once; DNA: TGTGCCAGCAGCGTGACTAGCGGGAGCACAGATACGCAGTATTTT; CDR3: CASSVTSGSTDTQYF
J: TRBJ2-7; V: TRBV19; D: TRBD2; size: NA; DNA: TGTGCCAGTAGTCCGAGCGGGACTAGCGACTACGAGCAGTACTTC; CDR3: CASSPSGTSDYEQYF
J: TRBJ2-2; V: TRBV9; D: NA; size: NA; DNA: TGTGCCAGCAGCCCAAGAACCGGGTCCGGGGCCGGGGAGCTGTTTTTT; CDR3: CASSPRTGSGAGELFF
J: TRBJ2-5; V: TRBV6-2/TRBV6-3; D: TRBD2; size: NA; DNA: TGTGCCAGCAGTGGTCAGGGAGGGGAGACCCAGTACTTC; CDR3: CASSGQGGETQYF
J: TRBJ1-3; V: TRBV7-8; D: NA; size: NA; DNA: TGTGCCAGCAGCCCCGTGGGGGGGGGATCCTCTGGAAACACCATATATTTT; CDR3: CASSPVGGGSSGNTIYF
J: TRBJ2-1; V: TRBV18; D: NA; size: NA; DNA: TGTGCCAGCTCACCCGACTCCCCCCTGATGGATGAGCAGTTCTTC; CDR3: CASSPDSPLMDEQFF
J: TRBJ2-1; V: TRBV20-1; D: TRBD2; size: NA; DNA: TGCAGTGCTAGTCCGGGACTAGCGGGAAGCAATGAGCAGTTCTTC; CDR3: CSASPGLAGSNEQFF
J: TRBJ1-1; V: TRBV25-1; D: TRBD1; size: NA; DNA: TGTGCCAGCAGGTTATCTGGGACAGGGGGCACTGAAGCTTTCTTT; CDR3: CASRLSGTGGTEAFF
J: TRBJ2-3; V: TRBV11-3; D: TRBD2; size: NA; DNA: TGTGCCAGCAGCTTTGATAGCGGGAATCCCACAGATACGCAGTATTTT; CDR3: CASSFDSGNPTDTQYF
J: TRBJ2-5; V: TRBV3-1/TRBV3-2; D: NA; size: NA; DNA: TGTGCCAGCAGCCAAGATCTAGCAGGGAGTCAAGAGACCCAGTACTTC; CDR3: CASSQDLAGSQETQYF
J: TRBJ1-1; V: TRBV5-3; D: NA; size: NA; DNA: TGTGCCAGGAGGTGGGGTCAACAGGGCCCTGGGACTGAAGCTTTCTTT; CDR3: CARRWGQQGPGTEAFF
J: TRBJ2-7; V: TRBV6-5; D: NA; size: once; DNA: TGTGCCAGCAGTTACCCGGGACGGCCCTACGAGCAGTACTTC; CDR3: CASSYPGRPYEQYF
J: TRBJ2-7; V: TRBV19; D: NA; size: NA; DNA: TGTGCCAGTAGTACTGTCCGGGGCGACTACGAGCAGTACTTC; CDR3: CASSTVRGDYEQYF
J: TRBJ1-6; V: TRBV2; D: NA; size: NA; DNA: TGTGCCAGCACGAAGGGGCAGGGAGGTTCACCCCTCCACTTT; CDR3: CASTKGQGGSPLHF
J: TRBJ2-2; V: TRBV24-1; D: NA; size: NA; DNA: TGTGCCACCTCACACGGGCGACTACGGAGCACCGGGGAGCTGTTTTTT; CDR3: CATSHGRLRSTGELFF
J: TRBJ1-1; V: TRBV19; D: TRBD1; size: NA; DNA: TGTGCCAGTAGTATAGGCAGGGGGGACACTGAAGCTTTCTTT; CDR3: CASSIGRGDTEAFF
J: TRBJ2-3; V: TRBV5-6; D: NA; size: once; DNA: TGTGCCAGCAGCGACTCCCGAACGATGAGCACAGATACGCAGTATTTT; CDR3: CASSDSRTMSTDTQYF
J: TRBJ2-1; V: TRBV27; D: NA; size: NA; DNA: TGTGCCAGCAGAATACTAGGCCCCTACAATGAGCAGTTCTTC; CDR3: CASRILGPYNEQFF
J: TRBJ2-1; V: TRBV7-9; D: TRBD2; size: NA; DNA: TGTGCCAGCAGCCCCAGGCTAGCGGGAGTAAGGAATGAGCAGTTCTTC; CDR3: CASSPRLAGVRNEQFF
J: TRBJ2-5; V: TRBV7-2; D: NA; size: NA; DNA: TGTGCCAGCAGCTCTTTCGACAGGTTCCAAGAGACCCAGTACTTC; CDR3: CASSSFDRFQETQYF
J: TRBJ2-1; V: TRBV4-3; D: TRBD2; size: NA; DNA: TGCGCCAGCAGCCAAGTATTTCCCCGACTAGCCGGGGCGGCCTACAATGAGCAGTTCTTC; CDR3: CASSQVFPRLAGAAYNEQFF
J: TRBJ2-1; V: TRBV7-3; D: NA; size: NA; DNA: TGTGCCAGCAGCCCCCGACCCGACTCCTACAATGAGCAGTTCTTC; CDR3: CASSPRPDSYNEQFF
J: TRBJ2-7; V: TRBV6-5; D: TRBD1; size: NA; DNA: TGTGCCAGCAGTTACGACGGACAGGGAGCCTACGAGCAGTACTTC; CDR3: CASSYDGQGAYEQYF
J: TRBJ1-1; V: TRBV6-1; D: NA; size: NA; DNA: TGTGCCAGCAGTGAAGAGTGGAACACTGAAGCTTTCTTT; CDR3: CASSEEWNTEAFF
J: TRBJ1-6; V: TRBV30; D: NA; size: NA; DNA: TGTGCCTGGACCCCCGCCCGAGGCGGGCTCTATAATTCACCCCTCCACTTT; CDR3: CAWTPARGGLYNSPLHF
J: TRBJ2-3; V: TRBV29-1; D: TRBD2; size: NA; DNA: TGCAGCGTTGACGGGACTAGCGGGAGAGAGACGCAGTATTTT; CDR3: CSVDGTSGRETQYF
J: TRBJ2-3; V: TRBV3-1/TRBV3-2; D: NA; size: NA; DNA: TGTGCCAGCAGCCAAGGGGTAAAAGGCAGTAGCACAGATACGCAGTATTTT; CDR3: CASSQGVKGSSTDTQYF
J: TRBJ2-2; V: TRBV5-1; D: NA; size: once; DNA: TGCGCCAGCAGTGAGAACACCGGGGAGCTGTTTTTT; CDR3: CASSENTGELFF